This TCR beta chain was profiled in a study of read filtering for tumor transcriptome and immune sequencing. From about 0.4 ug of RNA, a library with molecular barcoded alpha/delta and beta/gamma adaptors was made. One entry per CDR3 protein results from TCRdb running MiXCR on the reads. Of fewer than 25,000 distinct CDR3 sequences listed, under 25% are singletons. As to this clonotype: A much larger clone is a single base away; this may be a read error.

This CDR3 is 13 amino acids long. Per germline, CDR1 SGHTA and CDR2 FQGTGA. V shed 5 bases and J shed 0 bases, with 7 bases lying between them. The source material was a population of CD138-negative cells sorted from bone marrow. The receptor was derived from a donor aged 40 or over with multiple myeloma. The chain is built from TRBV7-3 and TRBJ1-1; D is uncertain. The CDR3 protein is CASSHEMNTEAFF. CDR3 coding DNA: TGTGCCAGCAGCCACGAGATGAACACTGAAGCTTTCTTT. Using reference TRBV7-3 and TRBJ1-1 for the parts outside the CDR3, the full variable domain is GAGVSQTPSNKVTEKGKYVELRCDPISGHTALYWYRQSLGQGPEFLIYFQGTGAADDSGLPNDRFFAVRPEGSVSTLKIQRTERGDSAVYLCASSHEMNTEAFFGQGTRLTVV.